This TCR beta chain was captured in a study of Graves' ophthalmopathy and Graves' hyperthyroidism. The CDR3 totals 15 residues. Germline V gene lookup returns CDR1 SGHTA and CDR2 FQGNSA. V dropped 7 bases and J dropped 1 base, with 15 bases sitting between them. Diagnosis relied on clinical symptoms, serum thyroxine, TRAb, thyroid ultrasound and orbital computed tomography. TCR beta CDR3 amplification used RNA transcripts. First-round RT-PCR used HTBI primers; second-round multiplex PCR followed. TCRdb re-called the multiplex PCR reads with MiXCR, one entry per CDR3 protein. The repertoire holds approximately 1.2 million distinct CDR3 sequences, 35% to 45% seen once, with over 8.5% in the top ten.

J is TRBJ2-3 and V is TRBV7-2; D tentatively reads TRBD1 or TRBD2 (6 bases each). Sequencing was performed on peripheral blood or thyroid tissue (not recorded which). This receptor was obtained from an adult man with Graves' hyperthyroidism. The CDR3 region has the DNA TGTGCCAGCAACATTCTCGGGGGCGGCACAGATACGCAGTATTTT. This sequence encodes CASNILGGGTDTQYF.